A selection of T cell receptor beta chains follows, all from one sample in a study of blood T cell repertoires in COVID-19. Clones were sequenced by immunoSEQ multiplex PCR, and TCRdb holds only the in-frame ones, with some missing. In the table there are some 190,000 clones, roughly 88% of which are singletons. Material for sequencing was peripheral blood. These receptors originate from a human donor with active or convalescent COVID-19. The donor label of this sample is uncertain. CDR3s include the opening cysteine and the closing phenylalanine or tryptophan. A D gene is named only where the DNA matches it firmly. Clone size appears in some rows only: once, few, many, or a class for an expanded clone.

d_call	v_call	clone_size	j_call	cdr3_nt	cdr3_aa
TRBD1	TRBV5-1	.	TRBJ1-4	TGCGCCAGCCGACAGGGGAGTGAAAAACTGTTTTTT	CASRQGSEKLFF
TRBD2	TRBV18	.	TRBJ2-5	TGTGCCAGCTCACCACGGGTTTCAACTAGCGGGGGCCCCACCCACCAAGAGACCCAGTACTTC	CASSPRVSTSGGPTHQETQYF
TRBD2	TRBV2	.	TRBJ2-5	TGTGCCAGCAGTGAAGCGCGGGGGAGTGCAGAGACCCAGTACTTC	CASSEARGSAETQYF
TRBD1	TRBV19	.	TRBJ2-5	TGTGCCAGTAGTATCTCCCCCCCCGGACAGGGTCAGACCCAGTACTTC	CASSISPPGQGQTQYF
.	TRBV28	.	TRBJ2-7	TGTGCCAGCAGTTTTGGAGGGAACCACGAGCAGTACTTC	CASSFGGNHEQYF
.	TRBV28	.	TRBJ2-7	TGTGCCAGCAGTTTCTCGGGGGGCAGAACAAGAGACGGGCGCTACGAGCAGTACTTC	CASSFSGGRTRDGRYEQYF
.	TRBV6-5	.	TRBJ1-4	TGTGCCAGCAGTTACCAAGGGACTTGGGCTAATGAAAAACTGTTTTTT	CASSYQGTWANEKLFF
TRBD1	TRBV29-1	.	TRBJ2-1	TGCAGCGTCCGGGGACAGGGGATTCACCAGGGGCAGTTCTTC	CSVRGQGIHQGQFF
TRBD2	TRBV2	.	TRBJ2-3	TGTGCCAGCAGTGAGATACTAGCGGGAAACACAGATACGCAGTATTTT	CASSEILAGNTDTQYF
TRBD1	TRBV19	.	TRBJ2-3	TGTGCCAGTAGAAAGGGGGCGGACGGCACAGATACGCAGTATTTT	CASRKGADGTDTQYF
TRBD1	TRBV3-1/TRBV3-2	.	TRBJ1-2	TGTGCCAGCAGCCCCCGGGACAGGCATAACTATGGCTACACCTTC	CASSPRDRHNYGYTF
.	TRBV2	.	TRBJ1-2	TGTGCCAGCAGTGAAGCGAGCAGACGGAGTGGCTACACCTTC	CASSEASRRSGYTF
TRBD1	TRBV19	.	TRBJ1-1	TGTGCCAGTAGTAAGGGGACAGTAATGAACACTGAAGCTTTCTTT	CASSKGTVMNTEAFF
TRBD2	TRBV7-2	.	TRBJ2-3	TGTGCCAGCAGCCCCAGTGGCCTAGCGGGGGGGCTTACGCAGTATTTT	CASSPSGLAGGLTQYF
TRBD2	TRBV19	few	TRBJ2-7	TGTGCCAGTAAACCCGGACTAGCGGGAGGTGAGCAGTACTTC	CASKPGLAGGEQYF
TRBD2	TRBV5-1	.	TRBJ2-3	TGCGCCAGCAGCTTGTCTGCGACTAGCGGGTTTAGCACAGATACGCAGTATTTT	CASSLSATSGFSTDTQYF
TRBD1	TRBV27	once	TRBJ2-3	TGTGCCAGCAGCTCAAGGGGGCTCTCAGATACGCAGTATTTT	CASSSRGLSDTQYF
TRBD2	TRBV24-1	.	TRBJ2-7	TGTGCCACCAGTGATTCCCTAGCGGGAGGTTACGAGCAGTACTTC	CATSDSLAGGYEQYF
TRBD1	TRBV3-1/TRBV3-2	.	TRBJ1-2	TGTGCCAGCAGCACGCCGTTGGGACAGGATATCCATGGCTACACCTTC	CASSTPLGQDIHGYTF
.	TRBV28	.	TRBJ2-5	TGTGCCAGCATCCTCAACGCGGGGGCAGAGACCCAGTACTTC	CASILNAGAETQYF
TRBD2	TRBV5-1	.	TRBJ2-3	TGCGCCAGCAGCTTGGGGCTAGCGGGGGGGCAATATACGCAGTATTTT	CASSLGLAGGQYTQYF
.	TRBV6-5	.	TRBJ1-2	TGTGCCAGCAGTTACTTCGGGAATGGCTACACCTTC	CASSYFGNGYTF
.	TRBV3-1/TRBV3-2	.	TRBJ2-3	TGTGCCAGTACAAAAGGCAGCGGCCTGCGGGCAGATACGCAGTATTTT	CASTKGSGLRADTQYF
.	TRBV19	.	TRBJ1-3	TGTGCCAGTAGACTTACCTCTGGAAACACCATATATTTT	CASRLTSGNTIYF
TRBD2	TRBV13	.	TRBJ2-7	TGTGCCAGCAGCTTAGGCCCTAGCGGGGGGCGAAGCTACGAGCAGTACTTC	CASSLGPSGGRSYEQYF
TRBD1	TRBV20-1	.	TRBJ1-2	TGCAGTGGTGGGACAGGGAGCGGCTACACCTTC	CSGGTGSGYTF
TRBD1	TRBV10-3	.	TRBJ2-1	TGTGCCATCACTCCCGGGACAGGGGGCGCGGATGAGCAGTTCTTC	CAITPGTGGADEQFF
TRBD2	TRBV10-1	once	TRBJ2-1	TGCGCCAGCAGTGGGGCACTAGCGGGCAATGAGCAGTTCTTC	CASSGALAGNEQFF
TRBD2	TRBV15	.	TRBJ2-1	TGTCCCCGAAATATAGGACTAGCGGGGGGCCCAACCCGGGTGCATGAGCAGTTCTTC	CPRNIGLAGGPTRVHEQFF
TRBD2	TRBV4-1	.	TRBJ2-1	TGCGCCAGCAGCCAAGTTTCTAGCGGGAGGGCAGACAATGAGCAGTTCTTC	CASSQVSSGRADNEQFF